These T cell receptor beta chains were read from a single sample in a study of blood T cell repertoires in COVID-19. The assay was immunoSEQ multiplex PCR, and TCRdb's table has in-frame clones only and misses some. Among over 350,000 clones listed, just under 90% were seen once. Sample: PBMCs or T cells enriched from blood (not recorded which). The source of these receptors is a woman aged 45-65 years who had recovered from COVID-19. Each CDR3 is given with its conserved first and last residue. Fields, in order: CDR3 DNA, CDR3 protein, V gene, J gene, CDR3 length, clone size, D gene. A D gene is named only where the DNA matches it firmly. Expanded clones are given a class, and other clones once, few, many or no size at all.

CDR3 DNA: TGTGCCAGCAGCTTCTCCGACAGGGAAGTCTATGGCTACACCTTC
CDR3 protein: CASSFSDREVYGYTF
V gene: TRBV7-9
J gene: TRBJ1-2
CDR3 length: 15
clone size: NA
D gene: TRBD1

CDR3 DNA: TGTGCCAGCAGTTTTTTTCCGGGACAACTCACCGGGGAGCTGTTTTTT
CDR3 protein: CASSFFPGQLTGELFF
V gene: TRBV28
J gene: TRBJ2-2
CDR3 length: 16
clone size: NA
D gene: NA

CDR3 DNA: TGCGCCAGCAGCCAAGGGGGAGGGATGGGCACCGGGGAGCTGTTTTTT
CDR3 protein: CASSQGGGMGTGELFF
V gene: TRBV4-1
J gene: TRBJ2-2
CDR3 length: 16
clone size: NA
D gene: TRBD2

CDR3 DNA: TGTGCCAGCAGCTGGGACAGGGTAGAGGGTTCACCCCTCCACTTT
CDR3 protein: CASSWDRVEGSPLHF
V gene: TRBV5-5
J gene: TRBJ1-6
CDR3 length: 15
clone size: once
D gene: TRBD1

CDR3 DNA: TGTGCCAGCAGTTTGCTGGGGGACAGACTCAAGGGCTACACCTTC
CDR3 protein: CASSLLGDRLKGYTF
V gene: TRBV27
J gene: TRBJ1-2
CDR3 length: 15
clone size: NA
D gene: TRBD1

CDR3 DNA: TGCGCCAGCAGCCAAGTGACACAGGGAAGGGATGAGCAGTTCTTC
CDR3 protein: CASSQVTQGRDEQFF
V gene: TRBV4-1
J gene: TRBJ2-1
CDR3 length: 15
clone size: NA
D gene: NA

CDR3 DNA: TGTGCCAGCAGCTCCGCACCGTACAGGGGTAGGGGTTATGGCTACACCTTC
CDR3 protein: CASSSAPYRGRGYGYTF
V gene: TRBV7-2
J gene: TRBJ1-2
CDR3 length: 17
clone size: NA
D gene: TRBD1

CDR3 DNA: TGTGCCAGCAGTTCCGGACAGATTTATAATTCACCCCTCCACTTT
CDR3 protein: CASSSGQIYNSPLHF
V gene: TRBV27
J gene: TRBJ1-6
CDR3 length: 15
clone size: NA
D gene: NA

CDR3 DNA: TGTGCCACCAGTGATTTGGACAGGCCAACCCCCCCCTACGAGCAGTACTTC
CDR3 protein: CATSDLDRPTPPYEQYF
V gene: TRBV24-1
J gene: TRBJ2-7
CDR3 length: 17
clone size: NA
D gene: NA

CDR3 DNA: TGTGCCAGCCAGGGGTTAGATCAGCCCCAGCATTTT
CDR3 protein: CASQGLDQPQHF
V gene: TRBV6-5
J gene: TRBJ1-5
CDR3 length: 12
clone size: NA
D gene: NA

CDR3 DNA: TGTGCCAGTAGTATATCGAAGGGGGCCAACTACAATGAGCAGTTCTTC
CDR3 protein: CASSISKGANYNEQFF
V gene: TRBV19
J gene: TRBJ2-1
CDR3 length: 16
clone size: NA
D gene: TRBD1

CDR3 DNA: TGCGCCAGCAGCCAAAAAACCCCCAGTAACACTGAAGCTTTCTTT
CDR3 protein: CASSQKTPSNTEAFF
V gene: TRBV4-3
J gene: TRBJ1-1
CDR3 length: 15
clone size: NA
D gene: NA

CDR3 DNA: TGCGCCAGCAGCCAACTCTACTCCTCAAACTATGGCTACACCTTC
CDR3 protein: CASSQLYSSNYGYTF
V gene: TRBV4-3
J gene: TRBJ1-2
CDR3 length: 15
clone size: NA
D gene: NA

CDR3 DNA: TGCAGTGCTAGTAAGGGACTAGCGGGGGGCTATAGACCCTTTAGCACAGATACGCAGTATTTT
CDR3 protein: CSASKGLAGGYRPFSTDTQYF
V gene: TRBV20-1
J gene: TRBJ2-3
CDR3 length: 21
clone size: NA
D gene: TRBD2

CDR3 DNA: TGTGCCAGCAGTTCTCATAGCGGGGGGGCGAAAGATACGCAGTATTTT
CDR3 protein: CASSSHSGGAKDTQYF
V gene: TRBV6-2/TRBV6-3
J gene: TRBJ2-3
CDR3 length: 16
clone size: many
D gene: TRBD2

CDR3 DNA: TGTGCCAGCTCTGGACAGGGTAGCTCCTACAATGAGCAGTTCTTC
CDR3 protein: CASSGQGSSYNEQFF
V gene: TRBV18
J gene: TRBJ2-1
CDR3 length: 15
clone size: NA
D gene: TRBD1

CDR3 DNA: TGCAGCGTTGGGACAGGGGGCCACAATGAGCAGTTCTTC
CDR3 protein: CSVGTGGHNEQFF
V gene: TRBV29-1
J gene: TRBJ2-1
CDR3 length: 13
clone size: once
D gene: TRBD1

CDR3 DNA: TGTGCCAGCAGTTATATACAGAAGAACACTGAAGCTTTCTTT
CDR3 protein: CASSYIQKNTEAFF
V gene: TRBV6-2/TRBV6-3
J gene: TRBJ1-1
CDR3 length: 14
clone size: NA
D gene: NA

CDR3 DNA: TGTGCTAGTGGCAAGGACAGCAAGGACAATTACAATGAGCAGTTCTTC
CDR3 protein: CASGKDSKDNYNEQFF
V gene: TRBV12-5
J gene: TRBJ2-1
CDR3 length: 16
clone size: NA
D gene: NA

CDR3 DNA: TGTGCCAGCAGCTTGGCCCAGGGGCATGAGCAGTTCTTC
CDR3 protein: CASSLAQGHEQFF
V gene: TRBV7-8
J gene: TRBJ2-1
CDR3 length: 13
clone size: NA
D gene: NA

CDR3 DNA: TGTGCCAGCAGCGTAGACCCCTCTAGCGGGGGTCTTCTTTATACGCAGTATTTT
CDR3 protein: CASSVDPSSGGLLYTQYF
V gene: TRBV9
J gene: TRBJ2-3
CDR3 length: 18
clone size: NA
D gene: TRBD2

CDR3 DNA: TGTGCCAGCACAAGTGAGCCTGGAAACACCATATATTTT
CDR3 protein: CASTSEPGNTIYF
V gene: TRBV2
J gene: TRBJ1-3
CDR3 length: 13
clone size: many
D gene: NA

CDR3 DNA: TGTGCCAGCAACAACAGGGTCGGATACACCGGGGAGCTGTTTTTT
CDR3 protein: CASNNRVGYTGELFF
V gene: TRBV27
J gene: TRBJ2-2
CDR3 length: 15
clone size: NA
D gene: NA

CDR3 DNA: TGCGCCAGCAGCCAAGGGCGTAGGGGGAGTAGGAATTCACCCCTCCACTTT
CDR3 protein: CASSQGRRGSRNSPLHF
V gene: TRBV4-1
J gene: TRBJ1-6
CDR3 length: 17
clone size: NA
D gene: NA

CDR3 DNA: TGTGCCACGCACAGGGATAGCAATCAGCCCCAGCATTTT
CDR3 protein: CATHRDSNQPQHF
V gene: TRBV6-5
J gene: TRBJ1-5
CDR3 length: 13
clone size: NA
D gene: NA

CDR3 DNA: TGTGCCAGCAGCCAACGGATCGGGCAGGGCGGCGGGGAGCTGTTTTTT
CDR3 protein: CASSQRIGQGGGELFF
V gene: TRBV7-9
J gene: TRBJ2-2
CDR3 length: 16
clone size: NA
D gene: NA

CDR3 DNA: TGTGCCAGCAGCTCGGGAGGACAAGGCTACACCTTC
CDR3 protein: CASSSGGQGYTF
V gene: TRBV5-5
J gene: TRBJ1-2
CDR3 length: 12
clone size: NA
D gene: NA

CDR3 DNA: TGTGCCATCAGTGAGAACAGGGAAACCTACAATGAGCAGTTCTTC
CDR3 protein: CAISENRETYNEQFF
V gene: TRBV10-3
J gene: TRBJ2-1
CDR3 length: 15
clone size: once
D gene: NA

CDR3 DNA: TGTGCCACCAGTTTAGGAGTCCGCACTGAAGCTTTCTTT
CDR3 protein: CATSLGVRTEAFF
V gene: TRBV24-1
J gene: TRBJ1-1
CDR3 length: 13
clone size: NA
D gene: NA

CDR3 DNA: TGTGCCAGTGGCCGGGACACTAGCAATCAGCCCCAGCATTTT
CDR3 protein: CASGRDTSNQPQHF
V gene: TRBV19
J gene: TRBJ1-5
CDR3 length: 14
clone size: few
D gene: NA

CDR3 DNA: TGTGCCAGCAGCCCGGAACCCGGGACTACTACTGGCTACACCTTC
CDR3 protein: CASSPEPGTTTGYTF
V gene: TRBV5-4
J gene: TRBJ1-2
CDR3 length: 15
clone size: NA
D gene: NA

CDR3 DNA: TGCGCCAGCAGCCAAGATAGAGGGGGGACAGTTAGCTCCTACAATGAGCAGTTCTTC
CDR3 protein: CASSQDRGGTVSSYNEQFF
V gene: TRBV4-1
J gene: TRBJ2-1
CDR3 length: 19
clone size: NA
D gene: NA

CDR3 DNA: TGTGCCAGCAGACGTCAGGGAAGCAATCAGCCCCAGCATTTT
CDR3 protein: CASRRQGSNQPQHF
V gene: TRBV2
J gene: TRBJ1-5
CDR3 length: 14
clone size: NA
D gene: NA

CDR3 DNA: TGTGCCAGCAGTTTACTACCGAACTATGGCTACACCTTC
CDR3 protein: CASSLLPNYGYTF
V gene: TRBV27
J gene: TRBJ1-2
CDR3 length: 13
clone size: NA
D gene: NA

CDR3 DNA: TGTGCCAGCAGGGAGCGGGTTACCTCGACCTATGGCTACACCTTC
CDR3 protein: CASRERVTSTYGYTF
V gene: TRBV6-5
J gene: TRBJ1-2
CDR3 length: 15
clone size: NA
D gene: NA

CDR3 DNA: TGTGCCAGCAGCCCCACGGGGGGGCGAGAGACCCAGTACTTC
CDR3 protein: CASSPTGGRETQYF
V gene: TRBV11-2
J gene: TRBJ2-5
CDR3 length: 14
clone size: once
D gene: TRBD2